This T cell receptor (beta chain) was profiled in a study of blood T cell repertoires in COVID-19. Study-wide context: Researchers got acute and convalescent COVID-19 samples from the United States, Italy and Spain. Nucleic acid was either cDNA or gDNA, and it came from T cells, B-cell-depleted T cells, or PBMCs.

Authors' processing steps: Amplification with reference gene primers provided the estimates of nucleated cell counts. Generated by immunoSEQ multiplex PCR, the TCRdb table keeps only in-frame clones and is missing some. Clonal size and the V and J genes are those of that table, whereas D and trimming came from the DNA. The repertoire holds about 160,000 clones, with roughly 80% as singletons. The germline gives CDR1 SGHTA, CDR2 FQGNSA. V lost 5 bases and J lost 3; bases outside the gene matches: 13. The CDR3 covers 18 residues. The sequenced sample consisted of peripheral blood. This TCR came from a man between 65 and 85 years old with acute or convalescent COVID-19. The chain combines TRBV7-2 with TRBJ2-3; 11 nucleotides match TRBD1. DNA for the CDR3: TGTGCCAGCAGCGGGGGGACAGGGGGAACCGATAGTACAGATACGCAGTATTTT. Its protein is CASSGGTGGTDSTDTQYF.